This passage covers 15 T cell receptor beta chains from one sample sequenced in a study of T cell repertoires in cytomegalovirus infection. TCRdb independently ran MiXCR on the reads; one entry per CDR3 protein. The sample yields roughly 320,000 distinct CDR3 sequences, about 9.2% seen once. Sequencing was performed on PBMCs. Receptors were obtained from a human donor in good health (CMV status not recorded). Some clones in this sample may be carry-over from other donors' samples.

This clonotype was seen repeatedly, ten times or more. V usage is TRBV28 and J usage is TRBJ1-2; 8 positions agree with TRBD1. The V segment lost 5 bases and the J segment 4 bases; nucleotides outside the gene matches: 15. Germline assignment: CDR1 MDHEN and CDR2 SYDVKM. This CDR3 is built from 17 residues. The CDR3 is CASSVRPGQGTSYGYTF. CDR3 DNA: TGTGCCAGCAGTGTCCGCCCCGGACAGGGAACTAGCTATGGCTACACCTTC.

At least ten counts were recorded for this clonotype. The chain employs TRBV28 and TRBJ2-1; D is perhaps TRBD2 (5 bases). Per the germline V gene, CDR1 is MDHEN and CDR2 is SYDVKM. The CDR3 has 14 amino acids. V gave up 5 bases and J gave up 7 bases, with 15 bases separating them. In DNA form, the CDR3 reads TGTGCCAGCAGTCACCCGAGGGAGCGGAATGAGCAGTTCTTC. Its translation is CASSHPRERNEQFF.

This clonotype was observed at least ten times. The chain recombines TRBV7-2 with TRBJ2-5; the D call may be TRBD1 or TRBD2 (5 bases each). The length of the CDR3 is 14 residues. Germline lookup yields CDR1 SGHTA and CDR2 FQGNSA. V was trimmed by 6 bases and J by 2 bases, leaving 13 bases between them. CDR3 in amino acids: CASSSPGAQETQYF. The CDR3, as DNA: TGTGCCAGCAGTTCGCCCGGGGCTCAAGAGACCCAGTACTTC.

This clonotype was detected ten times or more. The chain couples TRBV7-8 to TRBJ2-1; D is perhaps TRBD1 (5 bases). The CDR3 is 12 residues long. Per the germline V gene, CDR1 is SGHVS and CDR2 is FQNEAQ. Trimming stripped 6 bases from V and 8 bases from J, with 11 bases between. This chain's CDR3 is CASSIRQYEQFF. The CDR3 nucleotides read TGTGCCAGCAGTATTAGACAGTATGAGCAGTTCTTC.

In its sample, this clonotype was seen many times. The chain recombines TRBV2 with TRBJ1-2; no clear D. Between the trimmed V and J ends, which lost 10 bases and 4 bases, there was a span of 19 bases. Germline CDR1 reads SNHLY; CDR2 reads FYNNEI. The CDR3 totals 14 residues. CDR3 in DNA: TGTGCCATCAAGACCGGACCGGTCAGCTATGGCTACACCTTC. Encoded protein: CAIKTGPVSYGYTF.

This clonotype was seen at least ten times. The gene calls are TRBV20-1 and TRBJ2-4; D unresolved. CDR3 length equals 16 residues. The germline V gene encodes CDR1 DFQATT and CDR2 SNEGSKA (reference sequence). Trimming took 0 bases from V and 0 from J, leaving 12 bases between them. This chain's CDR3 is CSARDHYIVAKNIQYF. In nucleotides, the CDR3 is TGCAGTGCTAGAGATCATTACATCGTAGCCAAAAACATTCAGTACTTC.

This clonotype was seen many times. This chain connects TRBV7-9 to TRBJ1-2, with a possible D match to TRBD1 (5 bases). CDR3 length: 14 residues. The V and J ends lost 5 bases and 4 bases respectively, with 14 bases between them. Germline CDR1 SEHNR, CDR2 FQNEAQ (reference sequence). The CDR3 DNA follows: TGTGCCAGCAGCCCGACAGATTTTGTCTATGGCTACACCTTC. It yields the protein CASSPTDFVYGYTF.

The sample holds many counts of this clonotype. The chain links TRBV14 to TRBJ2-1; 14 bases are a match to TRBD2. Germline V lookup: CDR1 SGHDN, CDR2 FVKESK. The trim removed 2 bases at V and 12 bases at J, leaving 6 bases unmatched. This CDR3 contains 15 residues. Written as DNA, the CDR3 is TGTGCCAGCAGCCAACTGACTAGCGGGGGGGCGAGGCAGTTCTTC. Translating gives CASSQLTSGGARQFF.

Ten or more counts support this clonotype. V usage is TRBV7-2 and J usage is TRBJ1-4, with 7 bases matching TRBD1. V shed 1 base and J 6 bases; nucleotides not matched to a gene: 8. The CDR3 covers 16 residues. CDR1 SGHTA and CDR2 FQGNSA come from the germline V gene. The CDR3 DNA is TGTGCCAGCAGCTTAGGGGAGAACAGGGGTTATGAAAAACTGTTTTTT. Translating gives CASSLGENRGYEKLFF.

At least ten counts were recorded for this clonotype. The V gene is TRBV28, the J gene TRBJ2-7, with 8 bases lining up with TRBD2. The CDR3 is 16 amino acids. After removal of 4 bases from V and 2 bases from J, the junction contained 10 bases not matched to a gene. Germline V gene data show CDR1 as MDHEN and CDR2 as SYDVKM. CDR3 sequence (DNA): TGTGCCAGCAGTTCCATCGCGGGGGGCTCCCCCTACGAGCAGTACGTC. Protein product: CASSSIAGGSPYEQYV.

This clonotype was picked up many times. This rearrangement joins TRBV7-2 to TRBJ1-6; the match to TRBD1 covers 10 bases. CDR1 SGHTA and CDR2 FQGNSA come from the germline V gene. The CDR3 sequence is 15 residues long. V was pared by 0 bases and J by 8 bases, with 1 base of the junction left unmatched. CDR3 in amino acids: CASSLAGTGDSPLHF. As DNA, the CDR3 is TGTGCCAGCAGCTTAGCGGGGACAGGGGATTCACCCCTCCACTTT.

This clonotype was observed many times. This rearrangement joins TRBV20-1 to TRBJ2-5, with 7 bases fitting TRBD2. V gave up 0 bases and J gave up 2 bases; unmatched junction bases: 6. The CDR3 is 15 residues long. Germline V gene lookup returns CDR1 DFQATT and CDR2 SNEGSKA (reference sequence). CDR3 in DNA: TGCAGTGCTAGAGATGGGACTACCTTTCAAGAGACCCAGTACTTC. Its translation: CSARDGTTFQETQYF.

This clonotype was detected ten times or more. The chain joins TRBV6-6 to TRBJ2-5; possible D gene TRBD2, 5 bases. Per the germline V gene, CDR1 is MNHNY and CDR2 is SVGAGI (reference sequence). Trimming removed 7 bases at V and 5 bases at J, with 14 bases between. The CDR3 has 13 residues. CDR3 coding DNA: TGTGCCAGCACCTGGACTCCTCAGGAGACCCAGTACTTC. Translated, it gives CASTWTPQETQYF.

At least ten counts were recorded for this clonotype. The chain couples TRBV6-6 to TRBJ1-5; 8 bases line up with TRBD1. CDR3 size: 13 residues. Germline lookup yields CDR1 MNHNY and CDR2 SVGAGI (reference sequence). V shed 6 bases, J shed 9 bases, and the junction held 7 bases outside the gene matches. CDR3 bases: TGTGCCAGCAGGGACAGGGTGGGGTGGCCCCAGCATTTT. Encoded protein: CASRDRVGWPQHF.

This clonotype was seen ten or more times. The gene calls are TRBV24-1 and TRBJ2-3, with unresolved D. The CDR3 runs to 12 residues. V lost 0 bases, J lost 13 bases, and 10 bases lay in between. Germline loops: CDR1 KGHDR, CDR2 SFDVKD. CDR3 amino acids: CATSDLTDQEYF. The CDR3 nucleotides are TGTGCCACCAGTGATTTGACAGACCAGGAGTATTTT.